The 10 T cell receptor beta chains below come from one sample, sequenced in a study of cytomegalovirus exposure and HLA in healthy donors. Vbeta (60) and Jbeta (13) primers were used in the PCR. The method was immunoSEQ multiplex PCR; TCRdb's version includes in-frame clones alone and lacks a portion of them. The sample lists fewer than 120,000 clones, 76% occurring once. The specimen was PBMCs. The receptor set was obtained from a man younger than 40 in good health and CMV-seropositive.

The V call is TRBV4-3, the J call TRBJ1-1; 9 nucleotides match TRBD1. Trimming cost V 0 bases and J 3 bases; bases outside gene matches: 5. Germline CDR1 is LGHNA and CDR2 is YSLEER. The CDR3 contains 16 residues. CDR3 sequence reads: CASSQDTGGVYTEAFF. CDR3 DNA sequence: TGCGCCAGCAGCCAAGATACAGGGGGCGTCTACACTGAAGCTTTCTTT.

V and J are TRBV27 and TRBJ1-2; 7 bases fit TRBD1. Per the germline V gene, CDR1 is MNHEY and CDR2 is SMNVEV (reference sequence). The CDR3 sequence is 15 residues long. V lost 5 bases and J lost 7; bases outside the gene matches: 13. The CDR3 DNA reads as TGTGCCAGCAGTCCACTCCCACAGGGGCGAAGTGGCTACACCTTC. Amino acid sequence: CASSPLPQGRSGYTF.

The gene calls are TRBV10-1 and TRBJ2-7; 9 bases align to TRBD1. Trimming cost V 4 bases and J 5 bases; bases outside gene matches: 6. There are 14 residues in the CDR3. CDR1 and CDR2 (germline): WNHNN, SYGVQD (reference sequence). CDR3 bases: TGCGCCAGCAGTGCCCGGGACAGGGTGGACGAGCAGTACTTC. Amino acids: CASSARDRVDEQYF.

The chain uses TRBV27 and TRBJ1-2, with D unresolved. This CDR3 comprises 11 residues. Germline V gene sequence: CDR1 MNHEY, CDR2 SMNVEV (reference sequence). V lost 5 bases to trimming and J lost 5 bases, with 6 bases between them. The CDR3 DNA reads TGTGCCAGCAGTGACTCTTATGGCTACACCTTC. It yields the protein CASSDSYGYTF.

The chain employs TRBV7-9 and TRBJ2-7; the D is unclear. Between the trimmed V and J ends, which lost 7 bases and 2 bases, there was a span of 18 bases. The CDR3 contains 15 residues. Germline CDR1 SEHNR, CDR2 FQNEAQ (reference sequence). CDR3 residues: CASTPGRGEPYEQYF. CDR3 bases: TGTGCCAGCACCCCGGGTCGAGGAGAACCCTACGAGCAGTACTTC.

About this clone: The CDR3 carries no conserved terminal phenylalanine or tryptophan, so it likely arises from a read error. The DNA is left out, because the CDR3 cannot be placed on it with certainty; the CDR3 is given as TCRdb lists it. The V call is TRBV6-1, the J call TRBJ2-7; TRBD2 is taken as the D call from the table, unchecked against the DNA. Germline V gene data show CDR1 as MNHNS and CDR2 as SASEGT. The CDR3 spans 12 amino acids, including both terminal residues. The CDR3 is CASSEANRERNL.

The chain carries TRBV30 and TRBJ1-2; TRBD1 aligns across 7 bases. The V gene end was trimmed by 5 bases and the J gene end by 9 bases; junction bases not matched to a gene: 12. The germline V gene has CDR1 GTSNPN and CDR2 SVGIG (reference sequence). The CDR3 has 13 residues. DNA of the CDR3: TGTGCCTGGCTGTTCTCGGGACAGCTACGCTACACCTTC. As protein: CAWLFSGQLRYTF.

The chain couples TRBV6-5 to TRBJ2-1, with TRBD2 matching over 8 bases. The CDR3 runs 15 residues. V lost 2 bases and J lost 4; bases outside the gene matches: 4. Looked up from germline, CDR1 is MNHEY and CDR2 is SVGAGI. The DNA for the CDR3 is TGTGCCAGCAGTTACAACGGGGGGGGTTACAATGAGCAGTTCTTC. This encodes CASSYNGGGYNEQFF.

This clone has only one observation. This chain connects TRBV6-5 to TRBJ2-7; 7 bases align to TRBD2. V shed 0 bases, J shed 5 bases, and the junction held 7 bases outside the gene matches. The CDR3 contains 15 residues. Germline loops: CDR1 MNHEY, CDR2 SVGAGI. The CDR3 region is CASSYSQGGGDEQYF. In DNA form, the CDR3 reads TGTGCCAGCAGTTACTCCCAAGGCGGGGGTGACGAGCAGTACTTC.

The chain has TRBV28 and TRBJ1-6; 7 bases align to TRBD1. J was trimmed by 9 bases and V by 2 bases; bases with no gene match: 10. The length of the CDR3 is 16 residues. The germline CDR1 and CDR2 sequences are MDHEN and SYDVKM. In DNA, the CDR3 is TGTGCCAGCAGTTTAATAGATGACAGGGAGGCTTCACCCCTCCACTTT. Protein sequence: CASSLIDDREASPLHF.